These 10 T cell receptor beta chains were all obtained from the same sample, sequenced in a study of T cells in tuberculosis. Generated by immunoSEQ multiplex PCR, the TCRdb table keeps only in-frame clones and is missing some. The data contain fewer than 11,000 clones, roughly 94% of them seen just once; the ten biggest clones take up about an eighth. Sequencing was performed on PBMCs. The source is an adult with tuberculosis.

The chain employs TRBV27 and TRBJ1-5, with TRBD1 matching 8 bases. Per germline, CDR1 MNHEY and CDR2 SMNVEV (reference sequence). Unmatched junction bases numbered 0, after V lost 6 bases and J lost 5 bases. The CDR3 sequence is 12 residues long. The CDR3, as DNA: TGTGCCAGCAGGACAGGGGATCAGCCCCAGCATTTT. This gives the protein CASRTGDQPQHF.

The chain employs TRBV2 and TRBJ2-1; possible D gene TRBD2, 5 bases. The CDR3 extends over 19 amino acids. V was shortened by 1 base and J by 3 bases, with 22 bases between the two germline ends. In germline, CDR1 is SNHLY, CDR2 FYNNEI. Here the CDR3 DNA reads TGTGCCAGCAGTGAAGGGTTCAGCGGCCTATTCTTCATCTACAATGAGCAGTTCTTC. Encoded protein: CASSEGFSGLFFIYNEQFF. Combining the CDR3 with reference TRBV2 and TRBJ2-1 gives the whole variable domain EPEVTQTPSHQVTQMGQEVILRCVPISNHLYFYWYRQILGQKVEFLVSFYNNEISEKSEIFDDQFSVERPDGSNFTLKIRSTKLEDSAMYFCASSEGFSGLFFIYNEQFFGPGTRLTVL.

This chain joins TRBV11-2 and TRBJ2-3, with no clear D. This CDR3 contains 16 residues. CDR1 and CDR2 (germline): SGHAT, FQNNGV. Between the trimmed V and J ends, which lost 1 base and 0 bases, there was a span of 11 bases. The CDR3 region is CASSLVGGFSTDTQYF. CDR3 DNA sequence: TGTGCCAGCAGCTTAGTAGGCGGCTTTAGCACAGATACGCAGTATTTT.

The chain employs TRBV5-1 and TRBJ2-3; 7 bases agree with TRBD2. This CDR3 has 16 residues. Per the germline V gene, CDR1 is SGHRS and CDR2 is YFSETQ. Trimming took 2 bases from V and 0 from J; bases not matched to a gene: 6. CDR3 in amino acids: CASSFVASGSTDTQYF. CDR3 DNA: TGCGCCAGCAGCTTTGTAGCTAGCGGAAGCACAGATACGCAGTATTTT.

The chain recombines TRBV6-5 with TRBJ1-1, with 7 bases matching TRBD1. V shed 0 bases, J shed 4 bases, and the junction held 5 bases outside the gene matches. Per germline, CDR1 MNHEY and CDR2 SVGAGI. The CDR3 is 15 residues long. The CDR3 loop is CASSYSNRGGTEAFF. The CDR3 region has the DNA TGTGCCAGCAGTTACTCGAACAGGGGAGGCACTGAAGCTTTCTTT.

The gene calls are TRBV25-1 and TRBJ1-2, with a possible D match to TRBD1 (6 bases). Trimming stripped 2 bases from V and 4 bases from J, with 11 bases between. CDR3 size: 14 residues. Germline assignment: CDR1 MGHDK and CDR2 SYGVNS. Here the CDR3 reads CASSEGGRAYGYTF. In DNA form, the CDR3 reads TGTGCCAGCAGTGAAGGGGGCAGGGCCTATGGCTACACCTTC.

CDR3 bases: TGTGCCAGCAGCGTATCGGGATCCCCTTCAGAGACCCAGTACTTC. Translation gives CASSVSGSPSETQYF. The chain employs TRBV9 and TRBJ2-5; possibly TRBD2 for D (5 bases). The CDR3 contains 15 residues. CDR1 and CDR2 from the germline V gene are SGDLS and YYNGEE. V was shortened by 1 base and J by 4 bases, with 14 bases between the two germline ends. Variable domain in full (rest from reference TRBV9 and TRBJ2-5): DSGVTQTPKHLITATGQRVTLRCSPRSGDLSVYWYQQSLDQGLQFLIQYYNGEERAKGNILERFSAQQFPDLHSELNLSSLELGDSALYFCASSVSGSPSETQYFGPGTRLLVL.

The V call is TRBV5-1, the J call TRBJ1-1, with 10 bases that match TRBD1. Germline trimming cut 1 base from V and 3 bases from J; bases unmatched to any gene: 6. Germline V gene lookup returns CDR1 SGHRS and CDR2 YFSETQ. The CDR3 sequence is 16 residues long. CDR3 sequence reads: CASSLWDRGSDTEAFF. Here the CDR3 DNA reads TGCGCCAGCAGCTTGTGGGACAGGGGTTCTGACACTGAAGCTTTCTTT.

J is TRBJ2-6 and V is TRBV2, with D unclear. The V end lost 6 bases, the J end lost 2 bases, and 14 bases lay between the germline ends. The CDR3 has 16 residues. In germline, CDR1 is SNHLY, CDR2 FYNNEI. In DNA, the CDR3 is TGTGCCAGCAGCCAAGCATGGCAGGCTGGGGCCAACGTCCTGACTTTC. Its translation is CASSQAWQAGANVLTF.

The CDR3 coding sequence is TGTGCCAGCAGTGTACAAGGGGCAAGCAATCAGCCCCAGCATTTT. This encodes CASSVQGASNQPQHF. This chain connects TRBV6-5 to TRBJ1-5, with D possibly TRBD1 on 5 matching bases. Per germline, CDR1 MNHEY and CDR2 SVGAGI. Between the trimmed V and J ends, which lost 5 bases and 1 base, there was a span of 12 bases. There are 15 residues in the CDR3.